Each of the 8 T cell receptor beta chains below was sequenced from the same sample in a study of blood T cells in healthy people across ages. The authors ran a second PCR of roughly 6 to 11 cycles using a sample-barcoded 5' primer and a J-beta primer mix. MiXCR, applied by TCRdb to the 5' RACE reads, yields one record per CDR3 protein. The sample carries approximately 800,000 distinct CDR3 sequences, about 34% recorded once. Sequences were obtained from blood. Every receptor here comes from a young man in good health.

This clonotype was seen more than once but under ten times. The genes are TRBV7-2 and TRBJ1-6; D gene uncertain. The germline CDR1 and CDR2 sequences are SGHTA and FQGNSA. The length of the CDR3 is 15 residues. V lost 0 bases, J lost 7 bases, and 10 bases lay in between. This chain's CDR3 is CASSLAGPLNSPLHF. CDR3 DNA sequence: TGTGCCAGCAGCTTAGCAGGGCCCCTAAATTCACCCCTCCACTTT.

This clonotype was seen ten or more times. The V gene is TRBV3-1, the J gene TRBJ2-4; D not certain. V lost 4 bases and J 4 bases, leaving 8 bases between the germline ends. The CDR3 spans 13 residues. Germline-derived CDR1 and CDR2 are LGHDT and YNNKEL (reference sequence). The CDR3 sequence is CASSLPGKNIQYF. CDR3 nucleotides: TGTGCCAGCAGCCTCCCCGGGAAAAACATTCAGTACTTC.

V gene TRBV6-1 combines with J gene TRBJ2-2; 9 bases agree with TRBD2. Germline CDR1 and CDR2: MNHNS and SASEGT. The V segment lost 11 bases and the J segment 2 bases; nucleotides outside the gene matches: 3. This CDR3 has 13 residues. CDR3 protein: CASGLANTGELFF. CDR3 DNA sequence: TGTGCCTCGGGACTAGCCAACACCGGGGAGCTGTTTTTT.

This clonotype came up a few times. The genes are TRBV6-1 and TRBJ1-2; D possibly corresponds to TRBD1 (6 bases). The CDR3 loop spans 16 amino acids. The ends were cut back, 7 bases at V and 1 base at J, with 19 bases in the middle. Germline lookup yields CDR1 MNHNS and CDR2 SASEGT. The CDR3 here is CASMVNRARSNYGYTF. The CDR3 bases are TGTGCCAGCATGGTTAACAGGGCCAGAAGTAACTATGGCTACACCTTC.

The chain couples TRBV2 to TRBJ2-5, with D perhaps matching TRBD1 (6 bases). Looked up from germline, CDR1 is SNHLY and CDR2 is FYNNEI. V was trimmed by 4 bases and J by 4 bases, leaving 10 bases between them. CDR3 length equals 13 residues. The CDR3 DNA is TGTGCCAGCAGTGTCCAGGGGCGAGAGACCCAGTACTTC. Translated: CASSVQGRETQYF.

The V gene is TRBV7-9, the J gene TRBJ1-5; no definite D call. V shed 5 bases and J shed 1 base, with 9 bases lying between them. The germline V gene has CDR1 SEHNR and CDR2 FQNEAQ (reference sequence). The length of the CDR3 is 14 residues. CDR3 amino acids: CASSTTISNQPQHF. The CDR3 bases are TGTGCCAGCAGCACCACCATAAGCAATCAGCCCCAGCATTTT.

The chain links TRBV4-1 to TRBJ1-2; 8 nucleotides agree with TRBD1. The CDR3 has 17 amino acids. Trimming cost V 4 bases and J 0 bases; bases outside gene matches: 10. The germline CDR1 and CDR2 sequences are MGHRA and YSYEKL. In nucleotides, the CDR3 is TGCGCCAGCAGCCCTCAGGGGGCGTGTGCTCCTAACTATGGCTACACCTTC. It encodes CASSPQGACAPNYGYTF.

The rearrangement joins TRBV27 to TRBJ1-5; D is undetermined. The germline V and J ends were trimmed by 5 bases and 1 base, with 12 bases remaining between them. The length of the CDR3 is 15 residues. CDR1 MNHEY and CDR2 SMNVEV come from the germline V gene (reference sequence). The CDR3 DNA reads TGTGCCAGCAGTCCCCGGCGGCGGAGCAATCAGCCCCAGCATTTT. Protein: CASSPRRRSNQPQHF.